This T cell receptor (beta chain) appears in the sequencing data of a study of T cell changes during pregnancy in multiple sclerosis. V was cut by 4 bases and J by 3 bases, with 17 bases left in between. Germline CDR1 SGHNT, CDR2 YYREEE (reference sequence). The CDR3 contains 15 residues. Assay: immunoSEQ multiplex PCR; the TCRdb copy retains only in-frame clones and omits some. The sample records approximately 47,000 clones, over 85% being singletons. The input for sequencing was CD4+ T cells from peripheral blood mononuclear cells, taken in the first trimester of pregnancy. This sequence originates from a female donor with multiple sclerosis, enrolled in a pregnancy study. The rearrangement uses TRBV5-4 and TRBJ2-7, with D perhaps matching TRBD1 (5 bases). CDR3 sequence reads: CASSLPGRTFYEQYF. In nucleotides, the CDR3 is TGTGCCAGCAGCCTACCCGGAAGGACATTCTACGAGCAGTACTTC.